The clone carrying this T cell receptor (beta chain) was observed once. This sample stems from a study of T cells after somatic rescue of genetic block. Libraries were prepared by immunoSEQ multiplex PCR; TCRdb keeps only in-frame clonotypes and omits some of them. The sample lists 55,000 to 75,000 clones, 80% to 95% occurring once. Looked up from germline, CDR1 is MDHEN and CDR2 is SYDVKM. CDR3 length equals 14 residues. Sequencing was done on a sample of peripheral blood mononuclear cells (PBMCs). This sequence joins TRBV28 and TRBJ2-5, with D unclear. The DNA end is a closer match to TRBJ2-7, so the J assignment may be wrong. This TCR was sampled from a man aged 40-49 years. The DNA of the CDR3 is TGTGCCAGCACCCCTCTCGTGACCTCCTACGAGCAGTACTTC. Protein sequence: CASTPLVTSYEQYF.